The clone carrying this T cell receptor beta chain showed up just once. The sample comes from a study of Graves' ophthalmopathy and Graves' hyperthyroidism. Amplifying from RNA transcripts, the study obtained TCR beta CDR3 regions. The first round was an RT-PCR with HTBI primers, and the second round was a multiplex PCR. TCRdb reanalysed the multiplex PCR reads using MiXCR and keeps one entry per CDR3 protein. Seen here are more than 1,000,000 distinct CDR3 sequences, about 40% observed once, and the top ten hold 11%. V shed 7 bases, J shed 6 bases, and the junction held 6 bases outside the gene matches. CDR3 length equals 12 residues. CDR1 is SQVTM and CDR2 is ANQGSEA in the germline V gene.

Sequenced input: peripheral blood or thyroid tissue (not recorded which). The chain couples TRBV29-1 to TRBJ1-1; 9 bases match TRBD1. The TCR originated in an adult man with Graves' hyperthyroidism. In nucleotides, the CDR3 is TGCAGCGCCCGGACAGGGGCCGCTGAAGCTTTCTTT. Residues: CSARTGAAEAFF.